This T cell receptor beta chain was documented in a study of OX40 agonist ivuxolimab in advanced cancers. Study summary: As their treatment, patients were administered ivuxolimab, an agonistic anti-OX40 (CD134) antibody. Patients assigned to dose escalation were diagnosed with hepatocellular carcinoma, melanoma, renal cell or head and neck cancer. In three patients, partial responses were observed, one with hepatocellular carcinoma and two with cutaneous melanoma. Overall study findings and caveats: Average numbers of expanded clones were greater in CD8+ T cells than in CD4+.

Sequencing was performed with immunoSEQ multiplex PCR; in TCRdb, only in-frame clones are kept and a portion is missing. In the table there are around 44,000 clones, roughly 90% of which are singletons. In the case of this clone: Its target is not known.

V was pared by 4 bases and J by 8 bases, with 17 bases between. This CDR3 comprises 15 residues. Germline loops: CDR1 MNHEY, CDR2 SMNVEV (reference sequence). The sequenced sample was CD4+ or CD8+ T cells sorted from blood, obtained in a trial of the OX40 agonist ivuxolimab. The sequence was collected from an adult with an advanced solid tumor such as melanoma, head and neck, liver or kidney cancer. The V gene is TRBV27, the J gene TRBJ1-4; no firm D call. As DNA, the CDR3 is TGTGCCAGCAGTTCCTCGGGTTTTGGTGGGGAAAAACTGTTTTTT. This codes for CASSSSGFGGEKLFF.